The 9 T cell receptor beta chains listed next were all sequenced from one sample in a study of blood T cell repertoires in COVID-19. Clones were read by immunoSEQ multiplex PCR, and TCRdb kept only the in-frame ones, dropping some. The sample shows 35,000 to 55,000 clones, around 87% of them seen only once. Sequencing input: peripheral blood. The receptor set was obtained from a man aged 50 to 59 with active COVID-19.

CDR3 nucleotides: TGTGCCAGCAGCTCCGCGGGACTAGCTTTGGAGACCCAGTACTTC. This gives the protein CASSSAGLALETQYF. This chain links TRBV7-9 with TRBJ2-5, with 9 nucleotides matching TRBD2. The trim removed 4 bases at V and 5 bases at J, leaving 8 bases unmatched. The length of the CDR3 is 15 residues. Germline-derived CDR1 and CDR2 are SEHNR and FQNEAQ (reference sequence).

The V gene is TRBV13, the J gene TRBJ2-5, with a tentative D call TRBD2 (7 bases). Per germline, CDR1 PRHDT and CDR2 FYEKMQ (reference sequence). The CDR3 length is 16 residues. Trimming pared 3 bases from V and 9 bases from J, leaving 23 bases between. The CDR3: CASSFNRGARLGAQYF. In DNA, the CDR3 is TGTGCCAGCAGCTTTAATCGGGGGGCCCGCCTAGGGGCCCAGTACTTC. Filled out from reference TRBV13 and TRBJ2-5, the complete variable domain reads AAGVIQSPRHLIKEKRETATLKCYPIPRHDTVYWYQQGPGQDPQFLISFYEKMQSDKGSIPDRFSAQQFSDYHSELNMSSLELGDSALYFCASSFNRGARLGAQYFGPGTRLLVL.

V and J are TRBV10-3 and TRBJ2-7; tentative D call: TRBD1 (5 bases). Germline loops: CDR1 ENHRY, CDR2 SYGVKD. Deletions cut 0 bases from V and 1 base from J, with 10 bases between. CDR3 length: 15 residues. CDR3 region: CAISESRQLSYEQYF. CDR3 sequence (DNA): TGTGCCATCAGTGAGTCGAGACAGCTTTCCTACGAGCAGTACTTC.

The table lists this clone with a count of one. The V call is TRBV19, the J call TRBJ1-3; 7 bases line up with TRBD1. The germline gives CDR1 LNHDA, CDR2 SQIVND (reference sequence). J was trimmed by 4 bases and V by 5 bases; bases with no gene match: 8. This CDR3 is built from 15 residues. This CDR3 is CASSFDRAEGNTIYF. The CDR3 nucleotides are TGTGCCAGTAGTTTTGACAGGGCCGAAGGAAACACCATATATTTT.

The chain has TRBV6-2 or TRBV6-3 and TRBJ1-3; D is possibly TRBD1 (5 bases). This CDR3 contains 16 residues. Germline CDR1 is MNHEY and CDR2 is SVGEGT. Trimming removed 6 bases at V and 3 bases at J, with 18 bases between. CDR3 protein: CASSPSSSRDGNTIYF. The CDR3 region has the DNA TGTGCCAGCAGCCCTTCCTCCAGCAGGGATGGAAACACCATATATTTT.

CDR3 residues: CASSSGLAGGPGNEQFF. The CDR3, as DNA: TGCGCCAGCAGCTCGGGACTAGCGGGGGGGCCGGGCAATGAGCAGTTCTTC. This chain uses TRBV5-1 with TRBJ2-1; 16 nucleotides agree with TRBD2. V lost 3 bases and J lost 6; bases outside the gene matches: 6. CDR1 is SGHRS and CDR2 is YFSETQ in the germline V gene. The CDR3 sequence is 17 residues long. Using reference TRBV5-1 and TRBJ2-1 for the parts outside the CDR3, the full variable domain is KAGVTQTPRYLIKTRGQQVTLSCSPISGHRSVSWYQQTPGQGLQFLFEYFSETQRNKGNFPGRFSGRQFSNSRSEMNVSTLELGDSALYLCASSSGLAGGPGNEQFFGPGTRLTVL.

The CDR3 loop is CASSPGTGSNEQFF. The CDR3 DNA is TGTGCCAGCTCACCAGGGACAGGGTCCAATGAGCAGTTCTTC. The chain is built from TRBV18 and TRBJ2-1, with 9 bases that match TRBD1. With V trimmed by 2 bases and J by 6 bases, 2 bases remained unmatched. The CDR3 runs to 14 residues. Germline V CDR1 and CDR2: KGHSH, LQKENI. Full variable domain (remainder filled in from reference TRBV18 and TRBJ2-1): NAGVMQNPRHLVRRRGQEARLRCSPMKGHSHVYWYRQLPEEGLKFMVYLQKENIIDESGMPKERFSAEFPKEGPSILRIQQVVRGDSAAYFCASSPGTGSNEQFFGPGTRLTVL.

The chain has TRBV3-1 (or the pseudogene TRBV3-2) and TRBJ1-1; D remains unclear. This CDR3 comprises 15 residues. Trimming stripped 0 bases from V and 0 bases from J, with 8 bases between. Germline loops: CDR1 LGHDT, CDR2 YNNKEL (reference sequence). The CDR3 bases are TGTGCCAGCAGCCAAGATGTCAGGCTGAACACTGAAGCTTTCTTT. Translation: CASSQDVRLNTEAFF.

The V call is TRBV7-2, the J call TRBJ1-2; a possible D gene is TRBD1 (6 bases). Germline CDR1 reads SGHTA; CDR2 reads FQGNSA. The CDR3 is 16 residues long. Trimming shortened V by 5 bases and J by 8 bases, and 24 bases separated the two germline ends. The CDR3: CASSIRTDQFFRGYTF. CDR3 in DNA: TGTGCCAGCAGCATTAGGACAGATCAGTTCTTTCGGGGCTACACCTTC.